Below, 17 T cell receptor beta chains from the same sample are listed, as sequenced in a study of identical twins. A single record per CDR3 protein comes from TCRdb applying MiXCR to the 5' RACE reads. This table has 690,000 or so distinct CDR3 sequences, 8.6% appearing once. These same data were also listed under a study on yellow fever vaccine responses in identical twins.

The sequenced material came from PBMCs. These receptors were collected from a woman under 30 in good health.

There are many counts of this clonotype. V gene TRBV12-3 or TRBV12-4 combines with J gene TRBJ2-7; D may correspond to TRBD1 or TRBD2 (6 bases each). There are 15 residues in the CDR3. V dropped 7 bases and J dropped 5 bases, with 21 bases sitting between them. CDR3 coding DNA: TGTGCCAGCATCCTAGGGGGGCTAGCGAGCAACGAGCAGTACTTC. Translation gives CASILGGLASNEQYF.

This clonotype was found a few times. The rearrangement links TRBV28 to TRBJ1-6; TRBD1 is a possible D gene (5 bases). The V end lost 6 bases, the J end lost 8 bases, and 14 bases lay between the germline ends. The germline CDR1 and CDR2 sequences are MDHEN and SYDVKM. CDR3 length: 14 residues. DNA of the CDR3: TGTGCCAGCAGGCGAGCCGGGACTCATTCACCCCTCCACTTT. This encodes CASRRAGTHSPLHF.

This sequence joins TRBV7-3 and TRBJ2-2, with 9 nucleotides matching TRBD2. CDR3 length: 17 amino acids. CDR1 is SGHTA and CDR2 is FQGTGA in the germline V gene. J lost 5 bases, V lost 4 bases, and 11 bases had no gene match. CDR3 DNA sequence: TGTGCCAGCAGCTCCCCGGCGCGGGGGGGCCTAACCGGGGAGCTGTTTTTT. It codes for CASSSPARGGLTGELFF.

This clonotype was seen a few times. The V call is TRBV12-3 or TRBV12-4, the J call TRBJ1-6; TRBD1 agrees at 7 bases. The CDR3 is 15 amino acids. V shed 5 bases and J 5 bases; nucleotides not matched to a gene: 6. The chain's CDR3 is CASSRQTGDNSPLHF. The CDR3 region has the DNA TGTGCCAGCAGTCGGCAAACAGGGGATAATTCACCCCTCCACTTT.

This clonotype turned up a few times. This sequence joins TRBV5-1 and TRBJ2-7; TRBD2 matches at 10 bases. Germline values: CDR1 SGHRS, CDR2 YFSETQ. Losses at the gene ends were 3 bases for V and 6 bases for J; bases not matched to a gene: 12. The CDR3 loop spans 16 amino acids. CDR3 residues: CASSSDSLAGVSEQYF. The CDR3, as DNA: TGCGCCAGCAGCTCGGACAGCCTAGCGGGAGTTTCCGAGCAGTACTTC. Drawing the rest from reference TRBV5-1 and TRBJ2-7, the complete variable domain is KAGVTQTPRYLIKTRGQQVTLSCSPISGHRSVSWYQQTPGQGLQFLFEYFSETQRNKGNFPGRFSGRQFSNSRSEMNVSTLELGDSALYLCASSSDSLAGVSEQYFGPGTRLTVT.

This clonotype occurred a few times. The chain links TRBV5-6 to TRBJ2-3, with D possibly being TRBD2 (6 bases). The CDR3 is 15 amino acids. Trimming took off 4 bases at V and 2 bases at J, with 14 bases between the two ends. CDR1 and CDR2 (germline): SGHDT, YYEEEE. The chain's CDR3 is CASSAEGHDTDTQYF. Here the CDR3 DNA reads TGTGCCAGCAGCGCGGAGGGCCATGACACAGATACGCAGTATTTT. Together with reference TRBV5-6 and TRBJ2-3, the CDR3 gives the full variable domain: DAGVTQSPTHLIKTRGQQVTLRCSPKSGHDTVSWYQQALGQGPQFIFQYYEEEERQRGNFPDRFSGHQFPNYSSELNVNALLLGDSALYLCASSAEGHDTDTQYFGPGTRLTVL.

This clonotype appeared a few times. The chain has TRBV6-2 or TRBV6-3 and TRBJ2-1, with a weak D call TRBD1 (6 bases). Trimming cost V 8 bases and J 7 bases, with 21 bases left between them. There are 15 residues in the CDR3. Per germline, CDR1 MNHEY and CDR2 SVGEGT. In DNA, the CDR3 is TGTGCCAGCGGGTACGGGTTGTCGGGGACAAATGAGCAGTTCTTC. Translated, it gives CASGYGLSGTNEQFF.

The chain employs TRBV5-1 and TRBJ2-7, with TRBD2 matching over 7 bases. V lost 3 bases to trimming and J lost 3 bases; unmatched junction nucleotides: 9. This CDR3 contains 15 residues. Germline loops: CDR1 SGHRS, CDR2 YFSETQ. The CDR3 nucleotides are TGCGCCAGCAGCTCCTTATCAGCGGGGTACTACGAGCAGTACTTC. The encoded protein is CASSSLSAGYYEQYF.

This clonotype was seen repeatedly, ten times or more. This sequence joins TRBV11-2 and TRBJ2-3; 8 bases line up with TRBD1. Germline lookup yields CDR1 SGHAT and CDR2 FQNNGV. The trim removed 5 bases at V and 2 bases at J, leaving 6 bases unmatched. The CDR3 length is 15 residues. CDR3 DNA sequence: TGTGCCAGCAGCCTCGGACAGGGATTCACAGATACGCAGTATTTT. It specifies CASSLGQGFTDTQYF.

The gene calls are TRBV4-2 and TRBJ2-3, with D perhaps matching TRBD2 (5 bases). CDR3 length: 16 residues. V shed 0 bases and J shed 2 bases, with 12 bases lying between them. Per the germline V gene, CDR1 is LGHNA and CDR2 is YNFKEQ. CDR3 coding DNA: TGTGCCAGCAGCCAAGAAACAGCGGTTATCACAGATACGCAGTATTTT. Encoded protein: CASSQETAVITDTQYF.

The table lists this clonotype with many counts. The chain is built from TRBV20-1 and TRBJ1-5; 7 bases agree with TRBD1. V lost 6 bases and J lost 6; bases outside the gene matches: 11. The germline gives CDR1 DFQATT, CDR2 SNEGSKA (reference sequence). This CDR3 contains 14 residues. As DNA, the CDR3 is TGCAGTGCGGAACCGGGACAGTCGAGTCAGCCCCAGCATTTT. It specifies CSAEPGQSSQPQHF.

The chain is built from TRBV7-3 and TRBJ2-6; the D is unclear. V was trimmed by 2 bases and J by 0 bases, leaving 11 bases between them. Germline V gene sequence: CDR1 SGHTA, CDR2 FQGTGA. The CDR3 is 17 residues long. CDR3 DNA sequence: TGTGCCAGCAGCTTAGGGCCCTTTAGCTCTGGGGCCAACGTCCTGACTTTC. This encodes CASSLGPFSSGANVLTF.

CDR3 in amino acids: CASSLGTRRVGNEQFF. The CDR3 DNA is TGTGCCAGCAGCTTGGGAACGAGGAGGGTTGGAAATGAGCAGTTCTTC. The V and J genes are TRBV9 and TRBJ2-1; possibly TRBD2 for D (6 bases). This CDR3 contains 16 residues. CDR1 SGDLS and CDR2 YYNGEE come from the germline V gene. Trimming cost V 4 bases and J 7 bases, with 21 bases left between them.

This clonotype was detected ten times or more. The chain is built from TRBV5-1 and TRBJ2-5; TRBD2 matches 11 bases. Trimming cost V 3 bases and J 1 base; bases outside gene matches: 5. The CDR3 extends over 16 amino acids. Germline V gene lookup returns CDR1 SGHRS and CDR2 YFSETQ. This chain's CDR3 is CASSSPGTSGQETQYF. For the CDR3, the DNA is TGCGCCAGCAGCTCCCCCGGGACTAGCGGCCAAGAGACCCAGTACTTC. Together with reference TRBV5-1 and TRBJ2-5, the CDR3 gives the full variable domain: KAGVTQTPRYLIKTRGQQVTLSCSPISGHRSVSWYQQTPGQGLQFLFEYFSETQRNKGNFPGRFSGRQFSNSRSEMNVSTLELGDSALYLCASSSPGTSGQETQYFGPGTRLLVL.

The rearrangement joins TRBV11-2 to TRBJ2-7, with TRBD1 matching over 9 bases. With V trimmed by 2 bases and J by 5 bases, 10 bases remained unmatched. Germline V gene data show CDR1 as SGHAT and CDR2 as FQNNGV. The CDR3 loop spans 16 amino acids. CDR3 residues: CASSLRWRTGEDEQYF. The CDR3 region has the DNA TGTGCCAGCAGCTTACGGTGGAGGACAGGGGAGGACGAGCAGTACTTC.

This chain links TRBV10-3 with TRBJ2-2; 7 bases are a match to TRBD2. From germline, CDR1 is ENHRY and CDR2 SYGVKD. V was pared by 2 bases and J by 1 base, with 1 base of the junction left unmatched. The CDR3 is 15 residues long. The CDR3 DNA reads TGTGCCATCAGTGAGGGCGGGGGGAACACCGGGGAGCTGTTTTTT. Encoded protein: CAISEGGGNTGELFF.

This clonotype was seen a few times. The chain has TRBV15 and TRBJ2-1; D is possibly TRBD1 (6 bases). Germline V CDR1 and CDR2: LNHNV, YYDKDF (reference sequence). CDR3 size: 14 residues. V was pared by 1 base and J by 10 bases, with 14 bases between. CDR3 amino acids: CATSRVLGADEQFF. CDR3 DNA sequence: TGTGCCACCAGCAGAGTTTTGGGGGCAGACGAGCAGTTCTTC. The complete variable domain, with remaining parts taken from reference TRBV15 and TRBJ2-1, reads DAMVIQNPRYQVTQFGKPVTLSCSQTLNHNVMYWYQQKSSQAPKLLFHYYDKDFNNEADTPDNFQSRRPNTSFCFLDIRSPGLGDTAMYLCATSRVLGADEQFFGPGTRLTVL.